A single sample is the source of the 32 T cell receptor beta chains below, sequenced in a study of cytomegalovirus exposure and HLA in healthy donors. Using immunoSEQ multiplex PCR, the repertoire was profiled, and TCRdb retains in-frame clones only, with some absent. This table has 120,000 or so clones, less than 90% appearing once. The sequenced material came from PBMCs. The receptors come from a man aged 18 to 29 in good health and CMV-seropositive.

This sequence joins TRBV27 and TRBJ2-1; 8 nucleotides line up with TRBD2. This CDR3 comprises 15 residues. Germline loops: CDR1 MNHEY, CDR2 SMNVEV (reference sequence). V shed 7 bases and J 0 bases; nucleotides not matched to a gene: 5. CDR3 DNA sequence: TGTGCCAGCAAAGAAGCGGGGGCCTCCTACAATGAGCAGTTCTTC. Amino acids: CASKEAGASYNEQFF.

V gene TRBV5-6 combines with J gene TRBJ2-1; the D gene is possibly TRBD1 (5 bases). The germline V and J ends were trimmed by 4 bases and 7 bases, with 9 bases remaining between them. The CDR3 is made up of 12 amino acids. CDR1 and CDR2 (germline): SGHDT, YYEEEE. In DNA, the CDR3 is TGTGCCAGCAGCAGGACAAGAAATGAGCAGTTCTTC. Its translation: CASSRTRNEQFF.

This clone was seen just once. The gene calls are TRBV27 and TRBJ1-4; TRBD1 aligns across 7 bases. Looked up from germline, CDR1 is MNHEY and CDR2 is SMNVEV (reference sequence). The CDR3 is made up of 14 amino acids. V lost 2 bases and J lost 15; bases outside the gene matches: 12. The CDR3 sequence is CASSLKMLGGKLFF. Here the CDR3 DNA reads TGTGCCAGCAGTTTAAAGATGTTAGGGGGCAAATTGTTTTTT.

This chain connects TRBV6-1 to TRBJ2-3; 7 nucleotides align to TRBD1. This CDR3 is 14 amino acids long. V lost 4 bases, J lost 3 bases, and 4 bases stayed unmatched. Germline CDR1 MNHNS, CDR2 SASEGT. The CDR3 bases are TGTGCCAGCAGTGCGGCCAGGGGGACAGATACGCAGTATTTT. Its protein product is CASSAARGTDTQYF.

The chain links TRBV9 to TRBJ1-2; 7 bases are shared with TRBD1. The CDR3 consists of 13 residues. V gave up 0 bases and J gave up 7 bases; unmatched junction bases: 3. The V gene's germline CDR1 is SGDLS and CDR2 YYNGEE. The CDR3 loop reads CASSVGQGGGYTF. Written as DNA, the CDR3 is TGTGCCAGCAGCGTAGGACAGGGCGGTGGCTACACCTTC.

The chain couples TRBV10-3 to TRBJ2-5; 13 positions agree with TRBD2. Germline trimming cut 10 bases from V and 5 bases from J; bases unmatched to any gene: 7. CDR1 ENHRY and CDR2 SYGVKD come from the germline V gene. The CDR3 spans 14 residues. The CDR3 DNA sequence: TGTGCCACCCGGACTAGCGGGGGAGGCGAGACCCAGTACTTC. Protein sequence: CATRTSGGGETQYF.

V is TRBV15 and J is TRBJ1-1; 7 positions match TRBD1. Germline V gene lookup returns CDR1 LNHNV and CDR2 YYDKDF (reference sequence). The CDR3 is made up of 15 amino acids. V lost 2 bases and J lost 3; bases outside the gene matches: 6. The CDR3: CATSRLTGSYTEAFF. The DNA for the CDR3 is TGTGCCACCAGCAGATTGACAGGGAGTTACACTGAAGCTTTCTTT.

This clone has just one count. The gene calls are TRBV5-1 and TRBJ1-5, with D unclear. With 4 bases removed from V and 7 bases from J, the gap between germline ends came to 12 bases. There are 13 residues in the CDR3. Germline V gene sequence: CDR1 SGHRS, CDR2 YFSETQ. The CDR3 protein is CASSLALDQPQHF. The CDR3 nucleotides are TGCGCCAGCAGCCTAGCTTTGGACCAGCCCCAGCATTTT.

This chain links TRBV5-1 with TRBJ1-1; no reliable D call. The CDR3 contains 12 residues. Between the trimmed V and J ends, which lost 6 bases and 1 base, there was a span of 7 bases. CDR1 is SGHRS and CDR2 is YFSETQ in the germline V gene. The CDR3 DNA sequence: TGCGCCAGCACCAGTGGGAACACTGAAGCTTTCTTT. It yields the protein CASTSGNTEAFF.

The chain combines TRBV6-1 with TRBJ1-1; D gene unclear. V lost 8 bases and J lost 0, with 16 bases in between. The CDR3 loop spans 15 amino acids. Germline V lookup: CDR1 MNHNS, CDR2 SASEGT. In nucleotides, the CDR3 is TGTGCCAGCGACCGCGGGATCGGTATGAACACTGAAGCTTTCTTT. Encoded protein: CASDRGIGMNTEAFF.

This clone was counted only a few times. The V call is TRBV29-1, the J call TRBJ2-2, with D possibly matching TRBD1 (6 bases). Germline V gene sequence: CDR1 SQVTM, CDR2 ANQGSEA. V was shortened by 6 bases and J by 7 bases, with 12 bases between the two germline ends. The CDR3 has 12 residues. The CDR3 region has the DNA TGCAGCGTAAGGGACACGGGCGGGGAGCTGTTTTTT. This translates into CSVRDTGGELFF.

The rearrangement joins TRBV7-9 to TRBJ2-5; weak D call: TRBD1 (6 bases). The CDR3 length is 14 residues. Trimming took off 5 bases at V and 4 bases at J, with 14 bases between the two ends. Germline CDR1 is SEHNR and CDR2 is FQNEAQ (reference sequence). The chain's CDR3 is CASSLPQGRETQYF. The CDR3 coding sequence is TGTGCCAGCAGCCTCCCACAGGGTCGAGAGACCCAGTACTTC.

V is TRBV15 and J is TRBJ1-4; 7 bases line up with TRBD1. Germline CDR1 reads LNHNV; CDR2 reads YYDKDF (reference sequence). The V segment lost 0 bases and the J segment 8 bases; nucleotides outside the gene matches: 12. The length of the CDR3 is 17 residues. This CDR3 reads CATSREIIRAGGEKLFF. In DNA form, the CDR3 reads TGTGCCACCAGCAGAGAGATAATTAGGGCAGGGGGGGAAAAACTGTTTTTT.

For the CDR3, the DNA is TGCAGCGTCGTCCGGGGAGCCTCCGGCGGGGAGCTGTTTTTT. It encodes CSVVRGASGGELFF. The chain carries TRBV29-1 and TRBJ2-2; D is possibly TRBD2 (5 bases). Germline V CDR1 and CDR2: SQVTM, ANQGSEA. V was cut by 6 bases and J by 7 bases, with 18 bases left in between. The CDR3 is 14 amino acids.

The V gene is TRBV12-5, the J gene TRBJ2-5; 7 bases fit TRBD1. The J segment lost 3 bases and the V segment lost 10 bases, leaving 8 bases of the junction unmatched. The CDR3 length is 13 residues. Per the germline V gene, CDR1 is LGHNT and CDR2 is FRNRAP. The CDR3 here is CAIDLTGKETQYF. The CDR3 DNA reads as TGTGCTATCGACCTGACAGGGAAAGAGACCCAGTACTTC.

The V gene is TRBV28, the J gene TRBJ2-5, with D uncertain. V shed 7 bases and J shed 6 bases, with 15 bases lying between them. CDR1 is MDHEN and CDR2 is SYDVKM in the germline V gene. The CDR3 is 13 residues long. The CDR3 is CASTSRLGQTQYF. The CDR3 DNA sequence: TGTGCCAGCACCTCCAGACTCGGCCAGACCCAGTACTTC.

The rearrangement joins TRBV13 to TRBJ1-6; TRBD1 is a possible D gene (5 bases). The germline V gene has CDR1 PRHDT and CDR2 FYEKMQ (reference sequence). V was clipped by 0 bases and J by 7 bases, with 10 bases between them. There are 15 residues in the CDR3. The CDR3 region is CASSLGGLRNSPLHF. The CDR3 DNA reads TGTGCCAGCAGCTTAGGGGGACTGCGGAATTCACCCCTCCACTTT.

This clone came up a few times. The chain couples TRBV7-8 to TRBJ1-1; weak D call: TRBD1 (6 bases). The V gene's germline CDR1 is SGHVS and CDR2 FQNEAQ. This CDR3 has 13 residues. V gave up 4 bases and J gave up 11 bases, with 17 bases separating them. CDR3 amino acids: CASSSTWTAGAFF. The CDR3 region has the DNA TGTGCCAGCAGCTCAACCTGGACAGCCGGGGCTTTCTTT.

The chain recombines TRBV6-5 with TRBJ2-3; D possibly corresponds to TRBD2 (7 bases). Germline values: CDR1 MNHEY, CDR2 SVGAGI. Trimming removed 4 bases at V and 6 bases at J, with 14 bases between. The CDR3 is made up of 14 amino acids. CDR3 sequence: CASSLGGEGDTQYF. The CDR3 DNA is TGTGCCAGCAGTTTAGGGGGGGAAGGGGATACGCAGTATTTT.

The rearrangement uses TRBV5-4 and TRBJ2-2; a weak D match, TRBD2 (7 bases). V lost 7 bases, J lost 0 bases, and 16 bases lay in between. The CDR3 spans 16 residues. Germline values: CDR1 SGHNT, CDR2 YYREEE (reference sequence). Here the CDR3 DNA reads TGTGCCAGCTCCCGGGCGGGGGCCGCGAACACCGGGGAGCTGTTTTTT. This translates into CASSRAGAANTGELFF.

The chain combines TRBV11-1 with TRBJ1-3; 10 bases are a match to TRBD1. Losses at the gene ends were 3 bases for V and 1 base for J; bases not matched to a gene: 3. The CDR3 loop spans 16 amino acids. Germline V CDR1 and CDR2: SGHAT, FQDESV (reference sequence). The DNA of the CDR3 is TGTGCCAGCAGCTTCGGGACAGGGGAGTCTGGAAACACCATATATTTT. This codes for CASSFGTGESGNTIYF.

The chain employs TRBV2 and TRBJ1-4, with a weak D call TRBD1 (6 bases). This CDR3 is built from 12 residues. Germline CDR1 SNHLY, CDR2 FYNNEI. V lost 10 bases and J lost 5, with 11 bases in between. The CDR3 DNA is TGTGCCACGGGAGGGGGGAATGAAAAACTGTTTTTT. Encoded protein: CATGGGNEKLFF.

The V gene is TRBV4-3, the J gene TRBJ2-1; maybe TRBD2 (6 bases). V lost 0 bases to trimming and J lost 1 base, with 10 bases between them. This CDR3 is 16 amino acids long. Germline-derived CDR1 and CDR2 are LGHNA and YSLEER. CDR3 nucleotide sequence: TGCGCCAGCAGCCAAGATCCCGGGAGATCCTACAATGAGCAGTTCTTC. This gives the protein CASSQDPGRSYNEQFF.

This rearrangement joins TRBV15 to TRBJ2-7, with D possibly being TRBD1 (6 bases). CDR1 is LNHNV and CDR2 is YYDKDF in the germline V gene (reference sequence). This CDR3 is 13 amino acids long. Trimming cost V 7 bases and J 0 bases, with 10 bases left between them. The CDR3 nucleotides are TGTGCCACCATGGGGGCTTCCTCCTACGAGCAGTACTTC. It specifies CATMGASSYEQYF.

The chain joins TRBV29-1 to TRBJ2-5; 9 bases are a match to TRBD1. Germline V lookup: CDR1 SQVTM, CDR2 ANQGSEA. The ends lost 4 bases at V and 2 bases at J; junction bases unmatched: 5. The CDR3 sequence is 14 residues long. The CDR3 nucleotides read TGCAGCGTTGGCCACGGGACAGGGCAAGAGACCCAGTACTTC. Translation gives CSVGHGTGQETQYF.

The chain has TRBV5-1 and TRBJ1-1, with D maybe TRBD1 (6 bases). The germline gives CDR1 SGHRS, CDR2 YFSETQ. The CDR3 is made up of 16 amino acids. V was trimmed by 4 bases and J by 1 base, leaving 17 bases between them. The CDR3 DNA sequence: TGCGCCAGCAGCCCCCTCCCTGGACAGCAGAACACTGAAGCTTTCTTT. Protein product: CASSPLPGQQNTEAFF.

The rearrangement uses TRBV5-8 and TRBJ2-1; TRBD1 matches 9 bases. CDR3 length: 17 amino acids. The junction had 17 bases not matched to a gene; V was cut back by 4 bases and J by 9 bases. The germline V gene encodes CDR1 SGHTS and CDR2 YDEGEE. The CDR3 is CASSGLWDDRGEGEQFF. The CDR3 nucleotides are TGTGCCAGCAGCGGTCTCTGGGACGACAGGGGGGAAGGTGAGCAGTTCTTC.

V gene TRBV6-1 combines with J gene TRBJ2-5; D unclear. Per germline, CDR1 MNHNS and CDR2 SASEGT. V was clipped by 8 bases and J by 0 bases, with 4 bases between them. The CDR3 has 11 amino acids. The CDR3, as DNA: TGTGCCAGCGCGTACCAAGAGACCCAGTACTTC. It is translated as CASAYQETQYF.

The chain uses TRBV19 and TRBJ2-5; 10 bases map to TRBD2. V was pared by 5 bases and J by 4 bases, with 4 bases of the junction left unmatched. Germline assignment: CDR1 LNHDA and CDR2 SQIVND (reference sequence). The CDR3 is made up of 14 amino acids. CDR3 nucleotides: TGTGCCAGTAGTGACCTAGCGGGGGCAGAGACCCAGTACTTC. Amino acid sequence: CASSDLAGAETQYF. The variable domain in full, completed from reference TRBV19 and TRBJ2-5, reads DGGITQSPKYLFRKEGQNVTLSCEQNLNHDAMYWYRQDPGQGLRLIYYSQIVNDFQKGDIAEGYSVSREKKESFPLTVTSAQKNPTAFYLCASSDLAGAETQYFGPGTRLLVL.

V usage is TRBV25-1 and J usage is TRBJ1-6, with D tentatively TRBD1 (6 bases). The CDR3 totals 14 residues. Germline V CDR1 and CDR2: MGHDK, SYGVNS. Trimming removed 2 bases at V and 9 bases at J, with 11 bases between. The CDR3 sequence: CASSEPGGLSPLHF. The DNA of the CDR3 is TGTGCCAGCAGTGAACCCGGGGGGCTTTCACCCCTCCACTTT.

This clone was counted between two and nine times. J is TRBJ1-2 and V is TRBV2; 7 bases match TRBD1. With V trimmed by 2 bases and J by 4 bases, 1 base remained unmatched. This CDR3 comprises 13 residues. Germline CDR1 SNHLY, CDR2 FYNNEI. The CDR3 loop is CASSERGLYGYTF. The CDR3 nucleotides are TGTGCCAGCAGTGAAAGGGGGCTCTATGGCTACACCTTC.

The V gene is TRBV2, the J gene TRBJ1-1; D not certain. Per the germline V gene, CDR1 is SNHLY and CDR2 is FYNNEI. The CDR3 consists of 13 residues. V was pared by 5 bases and J by 1 base, with 8 bases between. The CDR3 region is CASSPERNTEAFF. The CDR3 DNA reads TGTGCCAGCAGTCCTGAGAGGAACACTGAAGCTTTCTTT.